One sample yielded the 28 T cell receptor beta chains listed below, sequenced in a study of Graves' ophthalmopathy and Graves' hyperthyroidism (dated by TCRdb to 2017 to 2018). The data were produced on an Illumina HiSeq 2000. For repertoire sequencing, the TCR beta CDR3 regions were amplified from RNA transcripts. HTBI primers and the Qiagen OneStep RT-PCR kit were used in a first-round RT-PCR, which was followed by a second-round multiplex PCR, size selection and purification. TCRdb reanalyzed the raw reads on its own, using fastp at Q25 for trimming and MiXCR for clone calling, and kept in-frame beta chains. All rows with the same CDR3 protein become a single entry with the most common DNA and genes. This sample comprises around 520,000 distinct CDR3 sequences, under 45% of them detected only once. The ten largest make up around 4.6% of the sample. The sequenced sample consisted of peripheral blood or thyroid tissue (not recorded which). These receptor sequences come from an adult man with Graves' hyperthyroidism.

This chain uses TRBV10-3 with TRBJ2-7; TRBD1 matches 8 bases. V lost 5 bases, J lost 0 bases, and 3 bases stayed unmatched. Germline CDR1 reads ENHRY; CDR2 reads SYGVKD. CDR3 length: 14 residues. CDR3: CAISPGQASYEQYF. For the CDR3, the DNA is TGTGCCATCAGTCCGGGACAGGCCTCCTACGAGCAGTACTTC.

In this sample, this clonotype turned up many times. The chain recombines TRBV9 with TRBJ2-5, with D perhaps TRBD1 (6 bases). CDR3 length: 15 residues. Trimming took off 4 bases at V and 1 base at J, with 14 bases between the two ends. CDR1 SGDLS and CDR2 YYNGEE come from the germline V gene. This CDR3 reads CASSREGHSQETQYF. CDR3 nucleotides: TGTGCCAGCAGCCGCGAGGGACACTCCCAAGAGACCCAGTACTTC.

CDR3 sequence reads: CASSLGDNQETQYF. CDR3 nucleotide sequence: TGTGCCAGCAGTTTAGGGGACAACCAAGAGACCCAGTACTTC. The V and J genes are TRBV28 and TRBJ2-5; maybe TRBD1 (6 bases). Germline loops: CDR1 MDHEN, CDR2 SYDVKM. Trimming stripped 2 bases from V and 0 bases from J, with 7 bases between. The CDR3 consists of 14 residues. Based on the CDR3 plus reference TRBV28 and TRBJ2-5, the full variable domain is DVKVTQSSRYLVKRTGEKVFLECVQDMDHENMFWYRQDPGLGLRLIYFSYDVKMKEKGDIPEGYSVSREKKERFSLILESASTNQTSMYLCASSLGDNQETQYFGPGTRLLVL.

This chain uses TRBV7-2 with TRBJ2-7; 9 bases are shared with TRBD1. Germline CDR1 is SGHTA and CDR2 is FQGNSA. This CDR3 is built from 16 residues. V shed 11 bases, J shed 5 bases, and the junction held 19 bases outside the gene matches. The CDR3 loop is CAWSGLPGQGRNEQYF. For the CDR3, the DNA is TGTGCCTGGAGTGGCCTCCCGGGACAGGGAAGGAACGAGCAGTACTTC.

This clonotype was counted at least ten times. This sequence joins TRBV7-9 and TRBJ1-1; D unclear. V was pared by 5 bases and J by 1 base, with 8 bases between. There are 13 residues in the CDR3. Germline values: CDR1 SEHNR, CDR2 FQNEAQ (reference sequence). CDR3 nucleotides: TGTGCCAGCAGCCCACCGGGGAACACTGAAGCTTTCTTT. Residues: CASSPPGNTEAFF.

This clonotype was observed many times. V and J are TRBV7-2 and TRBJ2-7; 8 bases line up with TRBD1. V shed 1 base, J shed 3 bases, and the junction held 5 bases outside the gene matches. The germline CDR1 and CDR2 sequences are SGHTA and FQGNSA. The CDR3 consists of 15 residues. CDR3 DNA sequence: TGTGCCAGCAGCTTAGTTGGGACAGGTGTCTACGAGCAGTACTTC. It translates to CASSLVGTGVYEQYF.

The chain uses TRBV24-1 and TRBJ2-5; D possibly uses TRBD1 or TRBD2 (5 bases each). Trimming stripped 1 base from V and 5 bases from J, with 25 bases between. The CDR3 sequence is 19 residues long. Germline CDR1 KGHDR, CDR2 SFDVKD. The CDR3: CATSDLPFGAFNTGETQYF. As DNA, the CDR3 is TGTGCCACCAGTGATTTACCATTCGGGGCTTTTAACACCGGGGAGACCCAGTACTTC.

The CDR3 sequence is CASSVASGATDTQYF. CDR3 DNA sequence: TGTGCCAGCAGCGTGGCTAGCGGGGCTACAGATACGCAGTATTTT. This sequence joins TRBV7-2 and TRBJ2-3; TRBD2 matches 9 bases. There are 15 residues in the CDR3. Trimming cost V 5 bases and J 3 bases; bases outside gene matches: 6. Germline V gives CDR1 SGHTA, CDR2 FQGNSA.

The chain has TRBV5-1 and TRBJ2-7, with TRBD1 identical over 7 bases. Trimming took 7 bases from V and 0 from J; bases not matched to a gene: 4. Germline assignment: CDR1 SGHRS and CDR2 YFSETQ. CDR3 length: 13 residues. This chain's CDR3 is CASARGSSYEQYF. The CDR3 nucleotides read TGCGCCAGCGCCAGGGGGTCCTCCTACGAGCAGTACTTC.

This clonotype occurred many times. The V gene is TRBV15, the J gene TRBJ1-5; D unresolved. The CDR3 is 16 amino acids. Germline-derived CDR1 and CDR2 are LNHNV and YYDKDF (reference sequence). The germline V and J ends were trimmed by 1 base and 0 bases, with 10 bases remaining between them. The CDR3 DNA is TGTGCCACCAGCAGAGGGGCCGTGATTAGCAATCAGCCCCAGCATTTT. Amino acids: CATSRGAVISNQPQHF.

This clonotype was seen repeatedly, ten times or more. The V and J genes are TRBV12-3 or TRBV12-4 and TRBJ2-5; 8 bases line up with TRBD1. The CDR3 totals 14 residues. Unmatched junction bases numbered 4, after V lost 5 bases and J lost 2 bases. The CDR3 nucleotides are TGTGCCAGCAGTACCCGACAGGGGCAAGAGACCCAGTACTTC. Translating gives CASSTRQGQETQYF.

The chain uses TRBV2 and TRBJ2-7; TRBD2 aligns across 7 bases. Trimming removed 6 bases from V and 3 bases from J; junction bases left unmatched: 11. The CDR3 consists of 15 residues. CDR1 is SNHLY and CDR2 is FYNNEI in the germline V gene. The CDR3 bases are TGTGCCAGCAGCGTTGCCGGGAGCGGGAACTACGAGCAGTACTTC. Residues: CASSVAGSGNYEQYF.

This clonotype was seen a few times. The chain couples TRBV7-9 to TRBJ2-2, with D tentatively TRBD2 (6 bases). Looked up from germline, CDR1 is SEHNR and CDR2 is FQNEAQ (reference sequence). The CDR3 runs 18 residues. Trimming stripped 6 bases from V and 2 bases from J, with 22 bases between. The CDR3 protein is CASRAWAGSGINTGELFF. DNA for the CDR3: TGTGCCAGCAGGGCCTGGGCGGGATCTGGAATTAACACCGGGGAGCTGTTTTTT.

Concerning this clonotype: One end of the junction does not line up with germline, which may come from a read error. CDR3 sequence reads: CAGSLGQGLYEQYF. The CDR3 coding sequence is TGCGCCGGCAGCTTGGGCCAGGGGCTCTACGAGCAGTACTTC. The chain recombines TRBV5-1 with TRBJ2-7; tentative D call: TRBD1 (6 bases). The CDR3 spans 14 residues. CDR1 is SGHRS and CDR2 is YFSETQ in the germline V gene.

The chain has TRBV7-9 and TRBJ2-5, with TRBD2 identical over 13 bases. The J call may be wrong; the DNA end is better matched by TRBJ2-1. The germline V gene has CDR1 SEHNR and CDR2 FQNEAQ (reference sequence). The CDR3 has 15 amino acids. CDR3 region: CASRGGTSGINEQFF. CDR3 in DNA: TGTGCCAGCAGGGGAGGGACTAGCGGGATAAATGAGCAGTTCTTC.

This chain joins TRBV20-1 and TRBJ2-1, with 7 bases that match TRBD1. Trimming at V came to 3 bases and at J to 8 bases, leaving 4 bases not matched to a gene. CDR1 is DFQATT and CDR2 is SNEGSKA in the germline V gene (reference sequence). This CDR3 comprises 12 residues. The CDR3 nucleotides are TGCAGTGCTAGCGGGACAGTCGATGAGCAGTTCTTC. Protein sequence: CSASGTVDEQFF.

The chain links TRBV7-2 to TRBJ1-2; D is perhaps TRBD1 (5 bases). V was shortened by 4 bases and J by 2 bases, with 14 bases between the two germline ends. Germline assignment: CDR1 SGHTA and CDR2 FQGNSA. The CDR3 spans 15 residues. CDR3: CASSSPQGLNYGYTF. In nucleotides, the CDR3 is TGTGCCAGCAGCTCACCCCAGGGACTGAACTATGGCTACACCTTC.

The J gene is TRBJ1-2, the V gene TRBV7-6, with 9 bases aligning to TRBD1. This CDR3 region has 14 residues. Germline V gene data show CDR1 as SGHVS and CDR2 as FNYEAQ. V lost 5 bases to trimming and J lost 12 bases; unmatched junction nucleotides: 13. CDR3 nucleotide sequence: TGTGCCAGCAGCCCCGCCGGGACAGGGTCTGGAAACACCTTC. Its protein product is CASSPAGTGSGNTF.

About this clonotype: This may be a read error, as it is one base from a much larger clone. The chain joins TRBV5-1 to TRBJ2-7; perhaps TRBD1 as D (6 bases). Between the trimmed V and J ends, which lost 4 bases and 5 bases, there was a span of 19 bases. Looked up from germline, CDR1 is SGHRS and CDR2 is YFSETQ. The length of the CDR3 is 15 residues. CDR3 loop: CASSLGTLSFHEQYF. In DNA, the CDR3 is TGCGCCAGCAGCCTCGGGACACTCTCCTTCCACGAGCAGTACTTC. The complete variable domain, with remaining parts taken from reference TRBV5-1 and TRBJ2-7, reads KAGVTQTPRYLIKTRGQQVTLSCSPISGHRSVSWYQQTPGQGLQFLFEYFSETQRNKGNFPGRFSGRQFSNSRSEMNVSTLELGDSALYLCASSLGTLSFHEQYFGPGTRLTVT.

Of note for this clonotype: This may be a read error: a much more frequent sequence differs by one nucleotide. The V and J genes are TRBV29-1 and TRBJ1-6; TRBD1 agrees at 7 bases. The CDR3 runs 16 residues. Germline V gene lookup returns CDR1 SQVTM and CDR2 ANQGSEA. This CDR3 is CSVTETGSSYNSPPHF. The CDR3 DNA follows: TGCAGCGTGACGGAGACAGGGAGCTCCTATAATTCACCCCCCCACTTT.

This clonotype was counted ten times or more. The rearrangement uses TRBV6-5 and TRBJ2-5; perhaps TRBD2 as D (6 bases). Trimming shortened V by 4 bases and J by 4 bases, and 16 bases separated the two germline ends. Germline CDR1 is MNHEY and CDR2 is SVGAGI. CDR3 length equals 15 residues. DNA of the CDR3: TGTGCCAGCAGTTTGGGACCGGAGGAGGGAGAGACCCAGTACTTC. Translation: CASSLGPEEGETQYF.

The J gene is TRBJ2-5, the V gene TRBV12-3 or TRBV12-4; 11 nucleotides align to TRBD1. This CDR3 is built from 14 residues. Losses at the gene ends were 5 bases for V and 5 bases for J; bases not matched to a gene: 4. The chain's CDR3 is CASSGQGAVETQYF. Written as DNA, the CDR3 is TGTGCCAGCAGTGGACAGGGGGCGGTGGAGACCCAGTACTTC.

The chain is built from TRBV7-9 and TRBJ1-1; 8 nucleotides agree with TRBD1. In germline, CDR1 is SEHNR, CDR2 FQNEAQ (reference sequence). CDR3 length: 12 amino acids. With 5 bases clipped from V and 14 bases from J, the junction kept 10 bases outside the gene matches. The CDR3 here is CASSADRAAAFF. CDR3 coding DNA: TGTGCCAGCAGCGCGGACAGGGCCGCAGCATTCTTT. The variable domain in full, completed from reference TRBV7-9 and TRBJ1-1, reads DTGVSQNPRHKITKRGQNVTFRCDPISEHNRLYWYRQTLGQGPEFLTYFQNEAQLEKSRLLSDRFSAERPKGSFSTLEIQRTEQGDSAMYLCASSADRAAAFFGQGTRLTVV.

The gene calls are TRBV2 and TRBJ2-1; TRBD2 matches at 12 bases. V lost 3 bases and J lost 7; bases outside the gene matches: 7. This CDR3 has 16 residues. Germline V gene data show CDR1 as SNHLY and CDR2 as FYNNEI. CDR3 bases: TGTGCCAGCAGTGATCGGACTAGCGGGATCGATAATGAGCAGTTCTTC. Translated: CASSDRTSGIDNEQFF.

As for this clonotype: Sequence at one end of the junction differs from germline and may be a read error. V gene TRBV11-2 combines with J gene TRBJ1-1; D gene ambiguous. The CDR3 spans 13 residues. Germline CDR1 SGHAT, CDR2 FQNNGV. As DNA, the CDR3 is TGTGCCGGCAGCGAGGGCGCGGGAACTGAAGCTTTCTTT. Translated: CAGSEGAGTEAFF.

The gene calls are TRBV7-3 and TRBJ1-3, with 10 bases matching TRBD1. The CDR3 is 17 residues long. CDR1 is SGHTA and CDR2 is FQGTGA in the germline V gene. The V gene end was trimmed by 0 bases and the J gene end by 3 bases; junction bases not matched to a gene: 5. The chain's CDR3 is CASSLTSDRGLGNTIYF. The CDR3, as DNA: TGTGCCAGCAGCTTAACCTCAGACAGGGGGCTTGGAAACACCATATATTTT.

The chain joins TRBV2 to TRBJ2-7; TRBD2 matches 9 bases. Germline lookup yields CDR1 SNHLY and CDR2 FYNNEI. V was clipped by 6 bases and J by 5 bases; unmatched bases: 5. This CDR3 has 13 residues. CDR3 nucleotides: TGTGCCAGCAGGCTAGCGGGACTCGACGAGCAGTACTTC. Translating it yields CASRLAGLDEQYF.

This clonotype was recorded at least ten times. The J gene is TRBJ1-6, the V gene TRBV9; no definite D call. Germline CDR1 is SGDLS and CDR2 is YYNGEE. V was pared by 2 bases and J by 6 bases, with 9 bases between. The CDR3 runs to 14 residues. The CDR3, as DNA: TGTGCCAGCAGCGTGGAGAGACCTAATTCACCCCTCCACTTT. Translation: CASSVERPNSPLHF.